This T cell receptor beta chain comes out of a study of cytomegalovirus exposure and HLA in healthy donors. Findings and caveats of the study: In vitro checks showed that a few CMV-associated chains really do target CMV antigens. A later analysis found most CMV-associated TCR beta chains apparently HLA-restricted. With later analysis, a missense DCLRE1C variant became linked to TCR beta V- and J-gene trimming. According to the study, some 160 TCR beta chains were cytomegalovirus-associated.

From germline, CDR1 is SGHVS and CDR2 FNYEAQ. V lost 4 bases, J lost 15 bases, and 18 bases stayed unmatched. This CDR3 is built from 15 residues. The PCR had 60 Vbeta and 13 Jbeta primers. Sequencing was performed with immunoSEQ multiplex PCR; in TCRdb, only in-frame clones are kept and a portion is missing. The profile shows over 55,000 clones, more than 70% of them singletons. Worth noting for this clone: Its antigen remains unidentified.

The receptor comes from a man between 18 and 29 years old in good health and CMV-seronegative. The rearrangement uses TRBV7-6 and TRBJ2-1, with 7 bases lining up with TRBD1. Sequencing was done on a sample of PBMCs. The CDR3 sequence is CASSSTPLTGAWAFF. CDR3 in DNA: TGTGCCAGCAGCTCAACCCCCCTAACAGGGGCCTGGGCGTTCTTC.